These 2 T cell receptor beta chains share one sample of origin, sequenced in a study of T cells in Graves' hyperthyroidism and ophthalmopathy. It was RNA transcripts that yielded the amplified TCR beta CDR3 regions. Using the HTBI primer set, a first-round RT-PCR was run on the TCR CDR3. TCRdb re-derived calls from the multiplex PCR reads in MiXCR, one entry per CDR3 protein. The sample has roughly 350,000 distinct CDR3 sequences, roughly 14% seen once. Specimen: blood. Receptor source: a young woman with Graves' hyperthyroidism.

The V and J genes are TRBV7-3 and TRBJ2-2, with D maybe TRBD2 (5 bases). Germline V gives CDR1 SGHTA, CDR2 FQGTGA. V dropped 5 bases and J dropped 5 bases, with 15 bases sitting between them. The CDR3 has 15 amino acids. This chain's CDR3 is CASSPTRLGTGELFF. DNA for the CDR3: TGTGCCAGCAGCCCAACTAGATTGGGGACCGGGGAGCTGTTTTTT.

This clonotype has at least ten counts. The rearrangement links TRBV6-5 to TRBJ2-3, with TRBD2 as a possible D gene (5 bases). This CDR3 is 16 amino acids long. Germline CDR1 MNHEY, CDR2 SVGAGI. V lost 0 bases and J 8 bases, leaving 18 bases between the germline ends. The CDR3 DNA follows: TGTGCCAGCAGTTACTCGATTGCGGAGGCATCCGGTACGCAGTATTTT. Encoded protein: CASSYSIAEASGTQYF.